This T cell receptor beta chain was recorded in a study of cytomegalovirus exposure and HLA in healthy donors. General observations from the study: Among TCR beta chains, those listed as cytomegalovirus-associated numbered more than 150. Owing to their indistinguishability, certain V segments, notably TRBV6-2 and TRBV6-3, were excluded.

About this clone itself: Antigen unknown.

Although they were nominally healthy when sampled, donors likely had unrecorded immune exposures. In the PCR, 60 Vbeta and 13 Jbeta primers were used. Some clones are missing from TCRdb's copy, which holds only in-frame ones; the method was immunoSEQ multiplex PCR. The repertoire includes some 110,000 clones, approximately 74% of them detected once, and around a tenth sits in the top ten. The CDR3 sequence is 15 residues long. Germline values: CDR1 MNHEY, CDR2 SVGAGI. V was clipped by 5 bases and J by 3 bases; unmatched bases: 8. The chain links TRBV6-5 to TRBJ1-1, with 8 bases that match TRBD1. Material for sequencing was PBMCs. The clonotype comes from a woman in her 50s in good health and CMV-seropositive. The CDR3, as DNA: TGTGCCAGCAGTGCTCAGGGGGCGCGGGACACTGAAGCTTTCTTT. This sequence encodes CASSAQGARDTEAFF.